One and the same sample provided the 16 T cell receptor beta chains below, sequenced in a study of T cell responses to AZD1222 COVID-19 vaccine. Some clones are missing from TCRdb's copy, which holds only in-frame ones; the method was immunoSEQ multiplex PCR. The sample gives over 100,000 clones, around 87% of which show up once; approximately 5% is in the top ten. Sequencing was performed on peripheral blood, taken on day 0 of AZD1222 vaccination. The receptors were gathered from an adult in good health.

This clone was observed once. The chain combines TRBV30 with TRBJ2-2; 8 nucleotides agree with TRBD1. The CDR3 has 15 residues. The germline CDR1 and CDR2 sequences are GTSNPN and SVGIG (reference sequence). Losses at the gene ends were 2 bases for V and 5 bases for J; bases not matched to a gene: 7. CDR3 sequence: CAWSPRTGYTGELFF. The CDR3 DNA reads TGTGCCTGGAGTCCCCGGACAGGGTATACCGGGGAGCTGTTTTTT.

The CDR3 DNA sequence: TGTGCCACCAGTGAGCCTACAGTAACTGGGGCCAACGTCCTGACTTTC. Translating it yields CATSEPTVTGANVLTF. V and J are TRBV24-1 and TRBJ2-6, with D unresolved. V was cut by 4 bases and J by 2 bases, with 11 bases left in between. CDR3 length: 16 amino acids. Germline lookup yields CDR1 KGHDR and CDR2 SFDVKD.

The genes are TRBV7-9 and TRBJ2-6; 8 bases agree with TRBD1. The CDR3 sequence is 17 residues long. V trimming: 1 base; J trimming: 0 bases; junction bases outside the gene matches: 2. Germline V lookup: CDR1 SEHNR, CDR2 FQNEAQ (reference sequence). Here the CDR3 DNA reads TGTGCCAGCAGCTTAGGGGGACAGGACTCTGGGGCCAACGTCCTGACTTTC. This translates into CASSLGGQDSGANVLTF.

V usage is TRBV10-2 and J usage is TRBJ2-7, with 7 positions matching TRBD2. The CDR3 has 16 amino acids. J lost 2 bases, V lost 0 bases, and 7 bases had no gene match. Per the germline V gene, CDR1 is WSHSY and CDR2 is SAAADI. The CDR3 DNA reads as TGCGCCAGCAGTGAGTCAAATAGCGGGCGACCCTACGAGCAGTACTTC. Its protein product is CASSESNSGRPYEQYF.

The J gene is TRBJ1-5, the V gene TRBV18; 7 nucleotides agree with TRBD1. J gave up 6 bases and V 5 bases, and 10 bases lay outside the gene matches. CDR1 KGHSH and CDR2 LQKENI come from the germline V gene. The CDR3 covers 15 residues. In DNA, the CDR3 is TGTGCCAGCTCAACCGACAGGGCAAGGAGTCAGCCCCAGCATTTT. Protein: CASSTDRARSQPQHF.

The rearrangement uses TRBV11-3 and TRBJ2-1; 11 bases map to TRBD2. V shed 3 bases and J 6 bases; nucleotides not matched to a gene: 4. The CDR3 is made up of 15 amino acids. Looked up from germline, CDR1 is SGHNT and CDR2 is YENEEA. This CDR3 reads CASSFGTSGLNEQFF. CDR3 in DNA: TGTGCCAGCAGCTTTGGGACTAGCGGCCTCAATGAGCAGTTCTTC.

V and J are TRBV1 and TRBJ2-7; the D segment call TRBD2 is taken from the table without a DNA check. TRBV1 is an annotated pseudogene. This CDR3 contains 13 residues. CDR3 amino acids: CTSSQDLTGEQYF. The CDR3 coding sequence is TGCACCAGCAGCCAAGATCTAACGGGCGAGCAGTACTTC.

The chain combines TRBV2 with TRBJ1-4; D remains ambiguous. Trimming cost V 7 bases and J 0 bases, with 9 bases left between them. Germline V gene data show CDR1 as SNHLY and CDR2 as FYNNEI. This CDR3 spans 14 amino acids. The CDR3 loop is CASKGFTTNEKLFF. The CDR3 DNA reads TGTGCCAGCAAAGGTTTTACAACTAATGAAAAACTGTTTTTT.

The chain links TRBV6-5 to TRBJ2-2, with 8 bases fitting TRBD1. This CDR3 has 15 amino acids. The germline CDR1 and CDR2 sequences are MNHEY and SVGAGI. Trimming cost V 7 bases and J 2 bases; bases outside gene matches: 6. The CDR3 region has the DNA TGTGCCAGCATCCAGGGGGCAGCAAACACCGGGGAGCTGTTTTTT. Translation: CASIQGAANTGELFF.

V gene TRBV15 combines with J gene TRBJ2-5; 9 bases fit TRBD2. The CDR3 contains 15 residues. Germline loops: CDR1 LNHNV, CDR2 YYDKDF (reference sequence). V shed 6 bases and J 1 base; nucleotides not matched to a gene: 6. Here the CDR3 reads CATSLPSGVQETQYF. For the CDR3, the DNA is TGTGCCACCAGTCTGCCTAGCGGGGTCCAAGAGACCCAGTACTTC.

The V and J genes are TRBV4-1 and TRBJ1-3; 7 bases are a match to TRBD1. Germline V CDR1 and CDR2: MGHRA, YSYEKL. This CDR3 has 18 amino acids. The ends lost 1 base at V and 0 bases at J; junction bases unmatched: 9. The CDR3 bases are TGCGCCAGCAGCCAAGGGGAGACAGGGCGCCTCTCTGGAAACACCATATATTTT. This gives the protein CASSQGETGRLSGNTIYF.

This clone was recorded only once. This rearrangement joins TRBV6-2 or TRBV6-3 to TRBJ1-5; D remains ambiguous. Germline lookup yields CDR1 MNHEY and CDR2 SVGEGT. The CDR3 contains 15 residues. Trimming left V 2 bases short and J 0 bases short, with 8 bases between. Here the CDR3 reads CASSYIRASNQPQHF. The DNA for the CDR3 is TGTGCCAGCAGTTACATAAGGGCTAGCAATCAGCCCCAGCATTTT.

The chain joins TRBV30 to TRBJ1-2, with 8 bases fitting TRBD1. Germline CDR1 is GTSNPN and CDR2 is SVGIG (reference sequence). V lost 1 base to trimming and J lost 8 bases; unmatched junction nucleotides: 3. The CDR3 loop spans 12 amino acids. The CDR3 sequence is CAWSARGRGYTF. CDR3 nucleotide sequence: TGTGCCTGGAGTGCCAGGGGGCGAGGCTACACCTTC.

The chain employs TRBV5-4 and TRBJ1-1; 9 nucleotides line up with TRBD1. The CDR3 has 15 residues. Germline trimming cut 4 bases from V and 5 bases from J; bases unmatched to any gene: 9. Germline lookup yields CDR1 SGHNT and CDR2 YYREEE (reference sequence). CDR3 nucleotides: TGTGCCAGCAGCATCCGGGACAGGGAAGGGACTGAAGCTTTCTTT. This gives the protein CASSIRDREGTEAFF.

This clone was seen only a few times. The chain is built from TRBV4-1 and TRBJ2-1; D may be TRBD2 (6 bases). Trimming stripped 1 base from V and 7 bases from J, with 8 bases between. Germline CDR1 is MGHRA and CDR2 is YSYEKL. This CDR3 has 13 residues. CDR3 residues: CASSQVGGNEQFF. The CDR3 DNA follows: TGCGCCAGCAGCCAAGTGGGGGGAAATGAGCAGTTCTTC.

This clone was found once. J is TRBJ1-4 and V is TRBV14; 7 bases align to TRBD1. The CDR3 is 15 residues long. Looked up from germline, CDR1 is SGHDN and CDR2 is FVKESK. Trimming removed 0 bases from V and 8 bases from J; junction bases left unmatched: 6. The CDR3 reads CASSQEMAGGEKLFF. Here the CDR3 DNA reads TGTGCCAGCAGCCAAGAAATGGCAGGGGGGGAAAAACTGTTTTTT.